This T cell receptor (beta chain) originates from a study of blood T cell repertoires in COVID-19. The V end lost 3 bases, the J end lost 0 bases, and 16 bases lay between the germline ends. The CDR3 sequence is 16 residues long. Per germline, CDR1 SQVTM and CDR2 ANQGSEA. TCRdb's copy holds only in-frame clones and misses some; the assay was immunoSEQ multiplex PCR. This table holds about 81,000 clones, more than 80% found once. V and J are TRBV29-1 and TRBJ2-3, with D possibly being TRBD2 (6 bases). The source of this sequence is a human donor in a cohort sampled during active COVID-19. Sequenced sample: peripheral blood. The CDR3 loop reads CSVDEGRGTSTDTQYF. The CDR3 nucleotides are TGCAGCGTTGATGAAGGGCGGGGTACTAGCACAGATACGCAGTATTTT.